This TCR beta chain came from a study of blood T cell repertoires in COVID-19. The recovered donors of Cohort 3 showed two negative PCRs, clearance, or symptom resolution. A note on this clone: The sample holds other DNA sequences that translate to the same CDR3.

As handled by the study authors: Amplifying reference gene primers gave estimates of nucleated cell counts. This table comes from immunoSEQ multiplex PCR, and its TCRdb copy is limited to in-frame clones, with some not included. The DNA gave D and trimming, while V, J and clone size come from that table. The profile shows about 300,000 clones, about nine tenths of them singletons. Losses at the gene ends were 7 bases for V and 3 bases for J; bases not matched to a gene: 5. Per germline, CDR1 SQVTM and CDR2 ANQGSEA. The CDR3 runs 13 residues. Specimen: PBMCs or T cells enriched from blood (not recorded which). This TCR was recovered from a woman aged 18-29 years who had recovered from COVID-19. The chain recombines TRBV29-1 with TRBJ2-7; 11 bases agree with TRBD1. CDR3: CSARTGGSYEQYF. Written as DNA, the CDR3 is TGCAGCGCCCGGACAGGGGGCAGCTACGAGCAGTACTTC.